What follows is one TCR beta chain and its context. Profiling relied on immunoSEQ multiplex PCR, and the TCRdb table lists in-frame clones only, not all of them. Among some 140,000 clones, approximately 90% were seen once, and the ten largest hold around 20%. The data were taken from a study of blood T cell repertoires in COVID-19. Study-level background: The United States, Italy and Spain were the sources of the acute and convalescent COVID-19 samples. Sources were T cells, B-cell-depleted T cells, or PBMCs; the material itself was cDNA or gDNA.

Per germline, CDR1 ENHRY and CDR2 SYGVKD. CDR3 length: 16 residues. Germline trimming cut 6 bases from V and 0 bases from J; bases unmatched to any gene: 10. The TCR originated in a man in his fifties or sixties with active or convalescent COVID-19. The chain carries TRBV10-3 and TRBJ2-5; 7 nucleotides align to TRBD2. Sequencing was done on a sample of peripheral blood. CDR3 loop: CAISEHGGGYQETQYF. CDR3 DNA: TGTGCCATCAGCGAACATGGGGGGGGGTACCAAGAGACCCAGTACTTC.